Below, one T cell receptor (beta chain) is given with its context. Individuals drawn from under 30 US areas were roughly 18 to 95 years old. Recovery meant two consecutive negative NP/OP PCR tests, professional clearance, or resolved symptoms. The data derive from a study of blood T cell repertoires in COVID-19. About the study: Some COVID-19 samples were acute and others convalescent; all came from the United States, Italy and Spain. PBMCs, B-cell-depleted T cells, or T cells were the source of the cDNA or gDNA that made up the material.

Germline lookup yields CDR1 SGDLS and CDR2 YYNGEE. V shed 0 bases and J 0 bases; nucleotides not matched to a gene: 3. This CDR3 contains 17 residues. TCRdb's copy holds only in-frame clones and misses some; the assay was immunoSEQ multiplex PCR. The table lists roughly 380,000 clones, roughly 90% of them singletons, with roughly 3% in the top ten. Sequencing used PBMCs or T cells enriched from blood (not recorded which). The TCR sequence derives from a woman between 25 and 40 years old who had recovered from COVID-19. The V call is TRBV9, the J call TRBJ2-2, with 9 bases matching TRBD2. DNA for the CDR3: TGTGCCAGCAGCGTAGGGCCTAGCGGGACGAACACCGGGGAGCTGTTTTTT. Translated: CASSVGPSGTNTGELFF.